These T cell receptor beta chains were read from a single sample in a study of cytomegalovirus exposure and HLA in healthy donors. TCRdb keeps only in-frame clones here, not all; method: immunoSEQ multiplex PCR. Among approximately 90,000 clones listed, 75% to 85% were seen once. The sample taken for sequencing was PBMCs. The source of these receptors is a woman aged 40-49 years in good health and CMV-seronegative. The CDR3 runs from the conserved cysteine through the conserved F or W. Each record gives: V gene, J gene, CDR3 protein.

V: TRBV29-1
J: TRBJ2-3
CDR3: CSAPTQLYSTDTQYF

V: TRBV7-9
J: TRBJ1-1
CDR3: CASSLVRPGNTEAFF

V: TRBV7-8
J: TRBJ1-1
CDR3: CASSLVRQNTEAFF

V: TRBV7-2
J: TRBJ1-1
CDR3: CASSLNSGGMSTEAFF

V: TRBV5-1
J: TRBJ1-6
CDR3: CASSAPPSGTDLIYNSPLHF

V: TRBV30
J: TRBJ2-7
CDR3: CAWSVAAAYEQYF

V: TRBV14
J: TRBJ2-3
CDR3: CASSLRLGTDTQYF

V: TRBV9
J: TRBJ2-3
CDR3: CASSEVSNLLAGERTDTQYF

V: TRBV6-5
J: TRBJ2-7
CDR3: CASSLTGEGYEQYF

V: TRBV10-2
J: TRBJ1-1
CDR3: CASSGGQGFRGGTEAFF